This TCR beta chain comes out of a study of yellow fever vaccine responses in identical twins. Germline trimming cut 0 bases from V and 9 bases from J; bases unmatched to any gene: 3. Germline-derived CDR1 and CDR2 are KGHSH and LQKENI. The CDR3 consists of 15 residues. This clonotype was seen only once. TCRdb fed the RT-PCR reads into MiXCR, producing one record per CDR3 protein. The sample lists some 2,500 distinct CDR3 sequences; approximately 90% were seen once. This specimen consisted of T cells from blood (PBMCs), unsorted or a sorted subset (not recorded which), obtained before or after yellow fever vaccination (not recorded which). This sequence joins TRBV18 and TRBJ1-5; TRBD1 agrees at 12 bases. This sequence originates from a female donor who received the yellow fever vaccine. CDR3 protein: CASSPPGQGARPQHF. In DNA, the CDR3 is TGTGCCAGCTCACCACCGGGACAGGGGGCGAGGCCCCAGCATTTT.